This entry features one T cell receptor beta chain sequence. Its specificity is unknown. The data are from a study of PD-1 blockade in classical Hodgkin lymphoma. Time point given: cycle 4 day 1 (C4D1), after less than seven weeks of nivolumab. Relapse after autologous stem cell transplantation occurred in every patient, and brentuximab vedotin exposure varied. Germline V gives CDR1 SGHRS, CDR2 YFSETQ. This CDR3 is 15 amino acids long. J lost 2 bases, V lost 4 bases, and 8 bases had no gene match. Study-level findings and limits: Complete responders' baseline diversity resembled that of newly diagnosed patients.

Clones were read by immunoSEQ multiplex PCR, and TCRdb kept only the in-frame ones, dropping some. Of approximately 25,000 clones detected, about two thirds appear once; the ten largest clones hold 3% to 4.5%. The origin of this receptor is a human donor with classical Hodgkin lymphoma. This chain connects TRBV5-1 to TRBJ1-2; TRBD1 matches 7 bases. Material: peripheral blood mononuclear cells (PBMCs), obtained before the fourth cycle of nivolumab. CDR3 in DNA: TGCGCCAGCAGCCCAAATGGACAGGTCAACTATGGCTACACCTTC. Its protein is CASSPNGQVNYGYTF.